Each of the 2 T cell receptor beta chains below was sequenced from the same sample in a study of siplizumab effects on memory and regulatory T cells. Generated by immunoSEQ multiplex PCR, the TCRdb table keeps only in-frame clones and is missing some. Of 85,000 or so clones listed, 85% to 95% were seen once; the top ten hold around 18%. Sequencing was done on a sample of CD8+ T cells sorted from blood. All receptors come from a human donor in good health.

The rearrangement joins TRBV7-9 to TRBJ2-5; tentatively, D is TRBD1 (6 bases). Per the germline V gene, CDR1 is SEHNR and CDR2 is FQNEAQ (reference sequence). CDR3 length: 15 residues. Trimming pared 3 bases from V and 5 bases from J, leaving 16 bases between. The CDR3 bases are TGTGCCAGCAGCTTTAGCAGGGGTGGGGAGGAGACCCAGTACTTC. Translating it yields CASSFSRGGEETQYF.

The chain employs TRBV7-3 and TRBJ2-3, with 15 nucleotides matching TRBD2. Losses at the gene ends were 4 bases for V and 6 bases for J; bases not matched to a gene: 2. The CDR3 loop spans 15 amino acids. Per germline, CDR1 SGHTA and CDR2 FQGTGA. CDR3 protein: CASSSGTSGRDTQYF. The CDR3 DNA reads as TGTGCCAGCAGCTCAGGGACTAGCGGGAGGGATACGCAGTATTTT.